The 2 T cell receptor beta chains reported below all come from one sample, sequenced in a study of blood T cell repertoires in COVID-19. The protocol was immunoSEQ multiplex PCR, while the TCRdb copy is restricted to in-frame clones and leaves out a portion. This sample has roughly 92,000 clones; about 89% occur once, and the top ten carry 10% to 13%. The specimen sequenced was peripheral blood. All receptors derive from a man aged 50 to 60 with acute or convalescent COVID-19.

In DNA, the CDR3 is TGTGCCAGCAGTGAACGGCGGGGAAGCGAGCAGTACTTC. Its translation is CASSERRGSEQYF. V is TRBV6-1 and J is TRBJ2-7; D possibly corresponds to TRBD2 (6 bases). CDR3 length equals 13 residues. CDR1 and CDR2 from the germline V gene are MNHNS and SASEGT. V shed 2 bases and J shed 6 bases, with 11 bases lying between them.

The gene calls are TRBV2 and TRBJ1-1, with D unresolved. The CDR3 extends over 13 amino acids. V lost 7 bases, J lost 6 bases, and 15 bases lay in between. CDR1 and CDR2 (germline): SNHLY, FYNNEI. CDR3 sequence reads: CASKWTGGPEAFF. The DNA of the CDR3 is TGTGCCAGCAAGTGGACGGGAGGGCCTGAAGCTTTCTTT.